A selection of T cell receptor beta chains follows, all from one sample in a study of identical twins. Each CDR3 protein is one row after TCRdb ran MiXCR on the 5' RACE reads. Of a few hundred thousand distinct CDR3 sequences listed, approximately 9.6% were seen once; the top ten hold around 3.1%. In addition, the sample was reused for a study of yellow fever vaccine responses in identical twins.

Sequencing was carried out using PBMCs. These receptors originate from a woman younger than 35 in good health. The CDR3 runs from the conserved cysteine through the conserved F or W. The D gene is left open where the match is weak. The size entry is marked missing in some rows and otherwise reads once, few, many or a size class.

V gene	clone size	D gene	J gene	CDR3 protein	CDR3 DNA
TRBV7-9	-	-	TRBJ2-7	CASSPPDSGEQYF	TGTGCCAGCAGCCCCCCAGATTCGGGCGAGCAGTACTTC
TRBV11-2	-	TRBD1	TRBJ2-5	CASSLDRVGLKETQYF	TGTGCCAGCAGCTTGGACAGGGTGGGACTTAAAGAGACCCAGTACTTC
TRBV11-2	many	TRBD2	TRBJ2-1	CASSFYPGTSGVYNEQFF	TGTGCCAGCAGCTTCTACCCTGGGACTAGCGGGGTATACAATGAGCAGTTCTTC
TRBV7-2	many	TRBD2	TRBJ2-1	CASSSLAGGGNEQFF	TGTGCCAGCAGCTCTCTAGCGGGAGGAGGCAATGAGCAGTTCTTC
TRBV7-6	-	TRBD2	TRBJ2-7	CASSLGDASGSYEQYF	TGTGCCAGCAGCTTAGGGGATGCTAGCGGGTCCTACGAGCAGTACTTC
TRBV29-1	-	-	TRBJ2-1	CSVETPRVARNGNEQFF	TGCAGCGTTGAAACTCCGAGGGTGGCGAGGAATGGCAATGAGCAGTTCTTC
TRBV29-1	-	TRBD1	TRBJ1-2	CSVEDGTANYGYTF	TGCAGCGTTGAAGACGGGACAGCTAACTATGGCTACACCTTC
TRBV24-1	many	-	TRBJ2-3	CATKGRATDTQYF	TGTGCCACCAAGGGCAGGGCGACAGATACGCAGTATTTT
TRBV6-2/TRBV6-3	-	TRBD2	TRBJ2-7	CASSYPRGGAAYEQYF	TGTGCCAGCAGTTACCCCCGGGGGGGAGCGGCGTACGAGCAGTACTTC
TRBV29-1	many	-	TRBJ2-2	CSARQSDTGELFF	TGCAGCGCTCGACAGTCCGACACCGGGGAGCTGTTTTTT
TRBV20-1	-	TRBD2	TRBJ2-3	CSCETPSGTTDTQYF	TGCAGTTGCGAGACCCCCAGCGGGACCACAGATACGCAGTATTTT
TRBV10-3	many	-	TRBJ2-7	CAIRLQGGYEQYF	TGTGCCATCAGATTACAGGGAGGCTACGAGCAGTACTTC
TRBV6-5	few	TRBD2	TRBJ2-5	CASSTNGGASETQYF	TGTGCCAGCAGTACTAACGGGGGGGCCTCGGAGACCCAGTACTTC
TRBV11-1	few	TRBD2	TRBJ2-3	CASSKLAGGLASTDTQYF	TGTGCCAGCAGCAAGCTAGCGGGGGGCCTCGCTAGCACAGATACGCAGTATTTT
TRBV5-1	many	-	TRBJ2-1	CASSLDGVWNEQFF	TGCGCCAGCAGCTTGGACGGGGTATGGAATGAGCAGTTCTTC
TRBV7-9	-	TRBD1	TRBJ1-5	CASSSGQGASQPQHF	TGTGCCAGCAGCTCGGGACAGGGGGCTAGTCAGCCCCAGCATTTT
TRBV9	few	-	TRBJ1-5	CASSGSFSNQPQHF	TGTGCCAGCAGCGGGTCCTTTAGCAATCAGCCCCAGCATTTT
TRBV28	few	-	TRBJ1-5	CASKWVVGNQPQHF	TGTGCCAGCAAGTGGGTCGTCGGGAATCAGCCCCAGCATTTT
TRBV12-3/TRBV12-4	many	-	TRBJ2-7	CASMIWSSYEQYF	TGTGCCAGCATGATATGGAGCTCCTACGAGCAGTACTTC
TRBV5-1	few	-	TRBJ2-5	CASSLNIETQYF	TGCGCCAGCAGCTTGAATATAGAGACCCAGTACTTC
TRBV3-1	-	-	TRBJ2-7	CASSPRNYSGTRGLMSEQYF	TGTGCCAGCAGCCCCCGAAACTATAGCGGAACTAGGGGTTTGATGAGCGAGCAGTACTTC
TRBV28	few	-	TRBJ2-6	CASTYQGTGANVLTF	TGTGCCAGCACTTATCAGGGGACTGGGGCCAACGTCCTGACTTTC